The next 32 T cell receptor beta chains were all read from a single sample in a study of T cells after posttransplantation cyclophosphamide. A marrow graft followed busulfan-fludarabine conditioning, with cyclophosphamide on days +3 and +4. The table came from immunoSEQ multiplex PCR; TCRdb's copy has only in-frame clones and leaves some out. The sample contains 15,000 or so clones, none occurring once; around 26% lies in the top ten. Material: PBMCs, obtained after allogeneic stem cell transplant with posttransplant cyclophosphamide. These receptors were taken from a female patient between 40 and 55 years old who received an allogeneic stem cell transplant from an unrelated donor, was CMV-positive, and had acute GVHD only. The graft donor may have given rise to some T cells.

This clone is judged large. The sample contains more than one DNA sequence encoding this CDR3. The chain joins TRBV27 to TRBJ2-7; 11 bases agree with TRBD1. V lost 4 bases, J lost 6 bases, and 5 bases stayed unmatched. Germline-derived CDR1 and CDR2 are MNHEY and SMNVEV (reference sequence). The CDR3 runs to 14 residues. The CDR3 protein is CASSSGTGGGEQYF. CDR3 in DNA: TGTGCCAGCAGTTCGGGGACAGGGGGGGGCGAGCAGTACTTC.

The chain links TRBV7-9 to TRBJ2-3, with 7 bases aligning to TRBD1. The CDR3 covers 16 residues. The germline CDR1 and CDR2 sequences are SEHNR and FQNEAQ (reference sequence). With 4 bases clipped from V and 6 bases from J, the junction kept 13 bases outside the gene matches. The CDR3 reads CASSSTLTGPGDTQYF. The CDR3 nucleotides are TGTGCCAGCAGCTCTACCCTGACAGGGCCGGGGGATACGCAGTATTTT.

There are many counts of this clone. The V call is TRBV7-6, the J call TRBJ2-1; D might be TRBD2 (5 bases). The V end was cut by 5 bases, the J end by 8 bases, with 13 bases between. Germline CDR1 SGHVS, CDR2 FNYEAQ. The CDR3 has 13 amino acids. CDR3: CASSTRLEDEQFF. The DNA of the CDR3 is TGTGCCAGCAGCACACGCCTGGAGGATGAGCAGTTCTTC.

The table lists this clone with a few counts. The V call is TRBV2, the J call TRBJ2-3; TRBD1 matches 10 bases. This CDR3 region has 15 residues. Germline-derived CDR1 and CDR2 are SNHLY and FYNNEI. After removal of 6 bases from V and 2 bases from J, the junction contained 5 bases not matched to a gene. CDR3 amino acids: CASRRQGASTDTQYF. The CDR3 region has the DNA TGTGCCAGCAGGAGACAGGGGGCCTCCACAGATACGCAGTATTTT.

The chain joins TRBV28 to TRBJ1-2; no clear D gene. The CDR3 runs 14 residues. The V gene lost 8 bases and the J gene lost 5 bases, with 18 bases spanning the gap. CDR1 and CDR2 (germline): MDHEN, SYDVKM. The CDR3 protein is CASLSRDTLYGYTF. Written as DNA, the CDR3 is TGTGCCAGCTTGTCCCGAGACACCCTTTATGGCTACACCTTC.

This clone was detected ten times or more. The chain combines TRBV4-1 with TRBJ1-5, with a possible D match to TRBD1 (6 bases). V was trimmed by 3 bases and J by 0 bases, leaving 18 bases between them. This CDR3 is built from 18 residues. The germline gives CDR1 MGHRA, CDR2 YSYEKL. This chain's CDR3 is CASSHSVEDSYSNQPQHF. CDR3 nucleotides: TGCGCCAGCAGCCACTCCGTAGAGGACAGTTATAGCAATCAGCCCCAGCATTTT.

This clone was seen repeatedly, ten times or more. CDR3 sequence (DNA): TGTGCCAGCACCGTCCCCGGGGAGAACTATGGCTACACCTTC. Its protein product is CASTVPGENYGYTF. V and J are TRBV28 and TRBJ1-2; D is undetermined. The CDR3 consists of 14 residues. V shed 7 bases and J shed 2 bases, with 14 bases lying between them. Germline lookup yields CDR1 MDHEN and CDR2 SYDVKM.

The table lists this clone with many counts. The rearrangement uses TRBV19 and TRBJ1-6; D uncertain. V lost 11 bases and J lost 7, with 18 bases in between. The CDR3 covers 14 residues. Per germline, CDR1 LNHDA and CDR2 SQIVND (reference sequence). The CDR3 DNA reads as TGTGCCGGGCTTGGGCCTCTTCTCAATTCACCCCTCCACTTT. Translated: CAGLGPLLNSPLHF.

This clone was seen ten or more times. J is TRBJ1-3 and V is TRBV7-2; D perhaps matches TRBD1 (5 bases). In germline, CDR1 is SGHTA, CDR2 FQGNSA. There are 15 residues in the CDR3. The V and J ends lost 5 bases and 2 bases respectively, with 13 bases between them. The CDR3 DNA is TGTGCCAGCAGCCCCGACAGTAGAACTGGAAACACCATATATTTT. Translated: CASSPDSRTGNTIYF.

This clone has just a few counts. The chain combines TRBV7-2 with TRBJ1-1; D gene uncertain. V was pared by 2 bases and J by 9 bases, with 7 bases between. There are 11 residues in the CDR3. CDR1 and CDR2 from the germline V gene are SGHTA and FQGNSA. CDR3: CASSLQLQAFF. CDR3 nucleotide sequence: TGTGCCAGCAGCTTACAACTTCAAGCTTTCTTT.

This chain connects TRBV7-2 to TRBJ2-5, with 8 bases that match TRBD1. Per the germline V gene, CDR1 is SGHTA and CDR2 is FQGNSA. V lost 5 bases to trimming and J lost 3 bases; unmatched junction nucleotides: 11. The CDR3 extends over 16 amino acids. The CDR3 region has the DNA TGTGCCAGCAGCGCTCTAGGGACAGGCGGGAAAGAGACCCAGTACTTC. This encodes CASSALGTGGKETQYF.

This clone has at least ten counts. The CDR3 DNA sequence: TGTGCCTGGAGTGGGGACAGCCTGAACACTGAAGCTTTCTTT. It translates to CAWSGDSLNTEAFF. The chain has TRBV30 and TRBJ1-1, with TRBD1 matching 7 bases. Germline loops: CDR1 GTSNPN, CDR2 SVGIG (reference sequence). V trimming: 1 base; J trimming: 0 bases; junction bases outside the gene matches: 2. There are 14 residues in the CDR3.

There are many counts of this clone. No conserved phenylalanine or tryptophan is present at the end of the CDR3, so a read error is the likely explanation. It is unclear where the CDR3 begins or ends on the DNA, so no DNA is shown, and the CDR3 is as TCRdb lists it. The gene calls are TRBV5-1 and TRBJ1-2; the D call of TRBD1 is as the table states it, not checked on the DNA. CDR1 SGHRS and CDR2 YFSETQ come from the germline V gene. The CDR3 extends over 10 residues, inclusive of both ends. The chain's CDR3 is CASSLRGRRL.

This clone came up many times. The chain is built from TRBV7-2 and TRBJ1-1; D remains unclear. This CDR3 contains 15 residues. The germline V and J ends were trimmed by 4 bases and 5 bases, with 17 bases remaining between them. CDR1 is SGHTA, CDR2 FQGNSA, per germline. The CDR3 protein is CASSSSMRPRTEAFF. The CDR3, as DNA: TGTGCCAGCAGCTCTAGTATGCGACCGCGGACTGAAGCTTTCTTT.

This clone was detected only a few times. The chain uses TRBV5-1 and TRBJ2-1, with D tentatively TRBD2 (6 bases). V was pared by 2 bases and J by 7 bases, with 16 bases between. The CDR3 consists of 15 residues. The germline CDR1 and CDR2 sequences are SGHRS and YFSETQ. CDR3 sequence: CASSFVAGLWNEQFF. In nucleotides, the CDR3 is TGCGCCAGCAGCTTCGTGGCGGGATTATGGAATGAGCAGTTCTTC.

This clone was picked up many times. V is TRBV21-1 and J is TRBJ1-4. TRBV21-1 has pseudogene status. The CDR3 has 16 residues. CDR3 region: CASSKSGEGLNEKLFF. CDR3 DNA sequence: TGTGCCAGCAGCAAATCAGGAGAGGGTCTTAATGAAAAACTGTTTTTT.

There are a few counts of this clone. The chain has TRBV7-9 and TRBJ2-7, with D tentatively TRBD1 (5 bases). This CDR3 region has 15 residues. Between the trimmed V and J ends, which lost 1 base and 5 bases, there was a span of 15 bases. Germline CDR1 and CDR2: SEHNR and FQNEAQ (reference sequence). Here the CDR3 DNA reads TGTGCCAGCAGCTTAGGGGGAAAACCCAGGGACGAGCAGTACTTC. Its translation: CASSLGGKPRDEQYF.

In its sample, this clone was seen a few times. The gene calls are TRBV19 and TRBJ2-2; 10 nucleotides match TRBD1. Germline CDR1 is LNHDA and CDR2 is SQIVND (reference sequence). Unmatched junction bases numbered 13, after V lost 5 bases and J lost 4 bases. The length of the CDR3 is 18 residues. CDR3 nucleotides: TGTGCCAGTAGTCTTCCGGACAGGGGGTCTAAATTCACCGGGGAGCTGTTTTTT. Amino acid sequence: CASSLPDRGSKFTGELFF.

This clone was counted at least ten times. The chain combines TRBV11-2 with TRBJ2-5; 11 bases are a match to TRBD2. Germline V CDR1 and CDR2: SGHAT, FQNNGV. Trimming at V came to 6 bases and at J to 7 bases, leaving 10 bases not matched to a gene. The CDR3 length is 15 residues. The DNA for the CDR3 is TGTGCCAGCAGGCTAGCGGGGGGCCTTCCGGGGACCCAGTACTTC. Translating it yields CASRLAGGLPGTQYF.

The chain couples TRBV7-2 to TRBJ2-3, with D maybe TRBD2 (7 bases). Between the trimmed V and J ends, which lost 5 bases and 1 base, there was a span of 16 bases. The CDR3 loop spans 16 amino acids. From germline, CDR1 is SGHTA and CDR2 FQGNSA. CDR3 DNA sequence: TGTGCCAGCAGCACTAGGGGGGGCGCGGGCACAGATACGCAGTATTTT. It specifies CASSTRGGAGTDTQYF.

The sample holds many counts of this clone. The J gene is TRBJ2-1, the V gene TRBV7-2; D is uncertain. There are 12 residues in the CDR3. Germline CDR1 SGHTA, CDR2 FQGNSA. The ends were cut back, 7 bases at V and 12 bases at J, with 16 bases in the middle. The CDR3 region has the DNA TGTGCCAGCACCCCCTCACCTAACTGGCAGTTCTTC. This encodes CASTPSPNWQFF.

Many counts were recorded for this clone. V gene TRBV27 combines with J gene TRBJ1-5; D gene unclear. The germline V and J ends were trimmed by 2 bases and 5 bases, with 13 bases remaining between them. Per the germline V gene, CDR1 is MNHEY and CDR2 is SMNVEV (reference sequence). CDR3 length: 15 amino acids. CDR3 sequence reads: CASSLGSLPHQPQHF. CDR3 in DNA: TGTGCCAGCAGTTTAGGCTCCCTGCCCCATCAGCCCCAGCATTTT.

This clone was found many times. The chain employs TRBV29-1 and TRBJ2-3, with 8 positions matching TRBD2. Germline assignment: CDR1 SQVTM and CDR2 ANQGSEA. V was clipped by 4 bases and J by 3 bases; unmatched bases: 6. This CDR3 has 14 residues. The CDR3 reads CSVVSGGQTDTQYF. CDR3 in DNA: TGCAGCGTTGTTTCGGGAGGGCAAACAGATACGCAGTATTTT.

This clone was seen at least ten times. This chain joins TRBV5-1 and TRBJ2-7, with TRBD2 matching 12 bases. J was trimmed by 2 bases and V by 6 bases; bases with no gene match: 6. CDR3 length: 15 residues. Looked up from germline, CDR1 is SGHRS and CDR2 is YFSETQ. The CDR3 spells CASIVLAGGTYEQYV. In DNA form, the CDR3 reads TGCGCCAGCATCGTACTAGCGGGGGGTACCTACGAGCAGTACGTC.

This clone was detected a few times. DNA for the CDR3: TGTGCCAGCAGCGTAGCTGGAAGGGGGGAGGGGGTCAAAAACATTCAGTACTTC. It encodes CASSVAGRGEGVKNIQYF. The rearrangement joins TRBV9 to TRBJ2-4; TRBD2 might be the D (7 bases). Per the germline V gene, CDR1 is SGDLS and CDR2 is YYNGEE. The ends were cut back, 0 bases at V and 3 bases at J, with 19 bases in the middle. The CDR3 is 18 residues long.

The table lists this clone with a few counts. V and J are TRBV21-1 and TRBJ2-5; TRBD1 is the table's D call, not checked against the DNA. TRBV21-1 is marked as a pseudogene. This CDR3 is built from 17 residues. CDR3 residues: CASSSPGTGDYQETQYF. The CDR3 DNA is TGTGCCAGCAGCAGTCCCGGGACAGGGGACTACCAAGAGACCCAGTACTTC.

This clone was seen a handful of times. The chain is built from TRBV5-1 and TRBJ2-5, with a weak D call TRBD1 (7 bases). The CDR3 totals 13 residues. The V gene lost 0 bases and the J gene lost 11 bases, with 14 bases spanning the gap. CDR1 and CDR2 from the germline V gene are SGHRS and YFSETQ. The CDR3 protein is CASSLAGGQEQYF. CDR3 sequence (DNA): TGCGCCAGCAGCTTGGCAGGGGGGCAAGAGCAGTACTTC.

The V gene is TRBV4-2, the J gene TRBJ2-1; 16 nucleotides agree with TRBD2. J gave up 8 bases and V 1 base, and 11 bases lay outside the gene matches. Germline V CDR1 and CDR2: LGHNA, YNFKEQ. The CDR3 is made up of 19 amino acids. CDR3 protein: CASSQAGTSGRGRRYEQFF. The CDR3 nucleotides are TGTGCCAGCAGCCAAGCGGGGACTAGCGGGAGGGGCCGGAGGTATGAGCAGTTCTTC.

In its sample, this clone was seen many times. CDR3 DNA: TGCGCCAGCAGTCACTACAGGGGTGGCACTGAAGCTTTCTTT. Residues: CASSHYRGGTEAFF. The V gene is TRBV23-1, the J gene TRBJ1-1, with 7 bases fitting TRBD1. TRBV23-1 is treated as an ORF (open reading frame) with a function not yet certain. V shed 3 bases and J 4 bases; nucleotides not matched to a gene: 5. This CDR3 comprises 14 residues.

This clone was recorded at least ten times. The J gene is TRBJ2-7, the V gene TRBV4-1; 9 bases agree with TRBD2. The CDR3 consists of 16 residues. Losses at the gene ends were 3 bases for V and 0 bases for J; bases not matched to a gene: 6. Germline CDR1 is MGHRA and CDR2 is YSYEKL. The CDR3 nucleotides read TGCGCCAGCAGCCACACGACTAGCGGAACCTCCTACGAGCAGTACTTC. Protein: CASSHTTSGTSYEQYF.

This clone was seen many times. The V and J genes are TRBV9 and TRBJ1-1; D is possibly TRBD1 (6 bases). This CDR3 has 14 residues. The V gene lost 4 bases and the J gene lost 5 bases, with 15 bases spanning the gap. Germline V lookup: CDR1 SGDLS, CDR2 YYNGEE. CDR3 bases: TGTGCCAGCAGCCCTAGGACAGTGGGAACTGAAGCTTTCTTT. Its translation: CASSPRTVGTEAFF.

The J gene is TRBJ1-2, the V gene TRBV28; D is unclear. Germline V gives CDR1 MDHEN, CDR2 SYDVKM. The CDR3 has 13 amino acids. The ends were cut back, 2 bases at V and 7 bases at J, with 11 bases in the middle. This CDR3 reads CASSLIGVTGYTF. CDR3 nucleotides: TGTGCCAGCAGTTTAATCGGGGTAACTGGCTACACCTTC.